This note documents a single T cell receptor (beta chain) sequence. Antigen specificity is unknown. The data were taken from a study of T cell responses to AZD1222 COVID-19 vaccine. Study findings and constraints: Elevations in Spike-specific TCR breadth and depth followed administration of two AZD1222 doses.

The CDR3 covers 15 residues. In germline, CDR1 is MNHEY, CDR2 SVGAGI. Trimming pared 8 bases from V and 3 bases from J, leaving 14 bases between. Some clones are missing from TCRdb's copy, which holds only in-frame ones; the method was immunoSEQ multiplex PCR. The sample consists of 55,000 to 70,000 clones, about three quarters of them appearing once. The chain recombines TRBV6-5 with TRBJ1-6; no definite D call. This specimen consisted of peripheral blood, obtained on day 0 of AZD1222 vaccination. The sequence derives from an adult in good health. For the CDR3, the DNA is TGTGCCAGCTGGCTAGGTAACTTCTATAATTCACCCCTCCACTTT. This gives the protein CASWLGNFYNSPLHF.